The 8 T cell receptor beta chains below all came from one sample that was sequenced in a study of control samples from healthy donors and cancer patients. Assay used: immunoSEQ multiplex PCR; TCRdb lists only in-frame clones, some missing. The repertoire includes about 120,000 clones, roughly 90% of them detected once, and roughly 43% sits in the top ten. Sequenced material: blood. These receptors were taken from a man in his fifties in good health.

This clone has only one observation. V usage is TRBV6-5 and J usage is TRBJ1-1; the D is unclear. This CDR3 contains 11 residues. Between the trimmed V and J ends, which lost 7 bases and 1 base, there was a span of 4 bases. The V gene's germline CDR1 is MNHEY and CDR2 SVGAGI. The CDR3 reads CASNQNTEAFF. In DNA, the CDR3 is TGTGCCAGCAACCAGAACACTGAAGCTTTCTTT.

The chain recombines TRBV27 with TRBJ2-6; unclear D gene. CDR1 MNHEY and CDR2 SMNVEV come from the germline V gene (reference sequence). This CDR3 has 16 amino acids. The germline V and J ends were trimmed by 5 bases and 0 bases, with 11 bases remaining between them. The CDR3 protein is CASSSIRSSGANVLTF. In DNA form, the CDR3 reads TGTGCCAGCAGTAGTATTCGTAGCTCTGGGGCCAACGTCCTGACTTTC. Full variable domain (outside the CDR3, taken from reference TRBV27 and TRBJ2-6): EAQVTQNPRYLITVTGKKLTVTCSQNMNHEYMSWYRQDPGLGLRQIYYSMNVEVTDKGDVPEGYKVSRKEKRNFPLILESPSPNQTSLYFCASSSIRSSGANVLTFGAGSRLTVL.

V and J are TRBV27 and TRBJ1-4; TRBD1 is a possible D gene (5 bases). The CDR3 loop spans 13 amino acids. The ends were cut back, 6 bases at V and 7 bases at J, with 12 bases in the middle. Germline V CDR1 and CDR2: MNHEY, SMNVEV (reference sequence). CDR3 DNA sequence: TGTGCCAGCAGGGGGGGGGAATTTGAAAAACTGTTTTTT. Translated: CASRGGEFEKLFF.

This rearrangement joins TRBV5-1 to TRBJ1-1; D ambiguous. Trimming stripped 4 bases from V and 1 base from J, with 20 bases between. Germline V gene lookup returns CDR1 SGHRS and CDR2 YFSETQ. The CDR3 is 17 amino acids. CDR3 sequence (DNA): TGCGCCAGCAGCCGTGATGAAAGAGTATTTGGGAACACTGAAGCTTTCTTT. It encodes CASSRDERVFGNTEAFF.

V usage is TRBV2 and J usage is TRBJ1-4; 10 bases are shared with TRBD1. The CDR3 spans 14 residues. In germline, CDR1 is SNHLY, CDR2 FYNNEI. Germline trimming cut 6 bases from V and 5 bases from J; bases unmatched to any gene: 3. DNA of the CDR3: TGTGCCAGCAGCTGGACAGGGGGGAATGAAAAACTGTTTTTT. This gives the protein CASSWTGGNEKLFF. The variable domain in full, completed from reference TRBV2 and TRBJ1-4, reads EPEVTQTPSHQVTQMGQEVILRCVPISNHLYFYWYRQILGQKVEFLVSFYNNEISEKSEIFDDQFSVERPDGSNFTLKIRSTKLEDSAMYFCASSWTGGNEKLFFGSGTQLSVL.

The V and J genes are TRBV2 and TRBJ2-1, with D tentatively TRBD2 (5 bases). The CDR3 contains 16 residues. Per germline, CDR1 SNHLY and CDR2 FYNNEI. Trimming left V 1 base short and J 4 bases short, with 14 bases between. DNA for the CDR3: TGTGCCAGCAGTGAAGAGGCGGGCGGTTCTTACAATGAGCAGTTCTTC. The encoded protein is CASSEEAGGSYNEQFF.

V gene TRBV6-2 or TRBV6-3 combines with J gene TRBJ2-1; 11 bases map to TRBD1. This CDR3 has 17 amino acids. In germline, CDR1 is MNHEY, CDR2 SVGEGT. The junction had 7 bases not matched to a gene; V was cut back by 1 base and J by 5 bases. CDR3 protein: CASSYFSGTGGDNEQFF. The DNA of the CDR3 is TGTGCCAGCAGTTACTTCTCCGGGACAGGGGGGGACAATGAGCAGTTCTTC.

The chain links TRBV7-8 to TRBJ2-7; D gene ambiguous. CDR3 size: 15 residues. Trimming pared 0 bases from V and 0 bases from J, leaving 9 bases between. From germline, CDR1 is SGHVS and CDR2 FQNEAQ. This CDR3 is CASSLALANSYEQYF. For the CDR3, the DNA is TGTGCCAGCAGCTTAGCGCTGGCCAACTCCTACGAGCAGTACTTC.